This T cell receptor beta chain was profiled in a study of shared clonotypes between healthy human individuals. Produced via immunoSEQ multiplex PCR; TCRdb's table is partial and in-frame only. The repertoire holds some 2,500,000 clones, with 80% to 95% as singletons. This receptor was obtained from a man between 18 and 29 years old in good health. Some clones in this sample may be carry-over from other donors' samples. The sample was naive CD4+ T cells from PBMCs. Subset in this sample: CD45RA+ positively selected.

In nucleotides, the CDR3 is TGTGCCAGCAACTCCCAGGGACTGAACACTGAAGCTTTCTTT. Translation gives CASNSQGLNTEAFF. The chain combines TRBV6-1 with TRBJ1-1; possibly TRBD1 for D (5 bases). CDR1 is MNHNS and CDR2 is SASEGT in the germline V gene. This CDR3 has 14 residues. V lost 7 bases and J 0 bases, leaving 12 bases between the germline ends.